This TCR beta chain stems from a study of T-cell reconstitution after alpha-beta-depleted transplantation in children. Study-wide points: Roughly two months post-transplant, alpha-beta T cells reportedly originated from several hundred graft clones that had expanded.

In this sample, this clonotype turned up many times. Its antigen is currently unknown. Unique molecular identifiers were used to barcode this TCRbeta library. In TCRdb, the PCR reads were re-called with MiXCR into one record per CDR3 protein. The table includes 150,000 to 200,000 distinct CDR3 sequences, roughly 6.3% detected once. The CDR3 length is 18 residues. Germline CDR1 reads ENHRY; CDR2 reads SYGVKD. V dropped 2 bases and J dropped 0; count of bases not matched to a gene: 4. The sample in question was PBMCs, obtained before TCRalphabeta/CD19-depleted stem cell transplant. The genes are TRBV10-3 and TRBJ2-1; 13 bases agree with TRBD2. The clonotype comes from a girl less than two years old with combined immunodeficiency, due to receive a stem cell transplant. The DNA for the CDR3 is TGTGCCATCAGTGAGAGGACTAGCGGGGGTTCCTCCTACAATGAGCAGTTCTTC. Residues: CAISERTSGGSSYNEQFF.